This TCR beta chain was recovered during a study of cytomegalovirus exposure and HLA in healthy donors. Notes on the study in general: A further, later analysis showed that HLA-associated TCR beta chains (compared with equally common others) were more clonally expanded. In most subjects, TCR beta sequences reportedly gave accurate predictions of HLA-A and HLA-B alleles. Across donors, sequencing depth was assumed by presence/absence analyses to be roughly uniform.

The V end was cut by 6 bases, the J end by 3 bases, with 11 bases between. The germline CDR1 and CDR2 sequences are MDHEN and SYDVKM. CDR3 length: 13 amino acids. With 60 Vbeta and 13 Jbeta primers, the PCR was carried out. Generated by immunoSEQ multiplex PCR, the TCRdb table keeps only in-frame clones and is missing some. The repertoire holds around 130,000 clones, with roughly 79% as singletons. Worth noting for this clone: Antigen: not known.

This clonotype was obtained from a man aged 18 to 30 in good health and CMV-seronegative. The sequenced sample was PBMCs. The rearrangement joins TRBV28 to TRBJ2-5; a weak D match, TRBD1 (5 bases). In nucleotides, the CDR3 is TGTGCCAGCAGCTGGGGCAGGAAAGAGACCCAGTACTTC. Protein product: CASSWGRKETQYF.